This TCR beta chain was captured in a study of CD8+ T cells in alopecia areata. Study overall: Among treated patients, oral tofacitinib was administered at 5 to 10 mg twice daily.

Study-wide points: Normal scalp showed lower clonality than lesional scalp, especially alopecia totalis/universalis.

Germline V CDR1 and CDR2: SGHAT, FQNNGV. Trimming took 4 bases from V and 0 from J; bases not matched to a gene: 10. The CDR3 extends over 17 amino acids. A word on this clone: Its antigen is not known.

As the sequencing template, cDNA was produced by extracting RNA and reverse transcribing it. The table came from immunoSEQ multiplex PCR; TCRdb's copy has only in-frame clones and leaves some out. Of roughly 170,000 clones in the sample, around 60% were seen once. The chain employs TRBV11-2 and TRBJ2-7, with TRBD1 identical over 9 bases. This TCR was sampled from a human donor with alopecia areata. The sequenced sample was CD4+ T cells sorted from blood, obtained at week 0. CDR3 region: CASSSIPGDRVSYEQYF. As DNA, the CDR3 is TGTGCCAGCAGCTCCATACCGGGGGACAGGGTCTCCTACGAGCAGTACTTC.